Listed below are T cell receptor beta chains from one sample, sequenced in a study of cytomegalovirus exposure and HLA in healthy donors. Sequencing was performed with immunoSEQ multiplex PCR; in TCRdb, only in-frame clones are kept and a portion is missing. The sample consists of 190,000 or so clones, 83% of them appearing once. The sequencing sample was made of PBMCs. The receptors come from a man aged 50 or older in good health and CMV-seronegative. CDR3s include the opening cysteine and the closing phenylalanine or tryptophan. A D gene is named only where the DNA matches it firmly.

V gene	J gene	D gene	CDR3 protein
TRBV7-3	TRBJ2-2	TRBD1	CASSLTSDRGRSGELFF
TRBV9	TRBJ2-5	TRBD1	CASSVDRGETQYF
TRBV5-1	TRBJ2-7	TRBD1	CASSFEDRGAEQYF
TRBV5-1	TRBJ1-2	-	CASSLSEPIDGYTF
TRBV18	TRBJ1-2	TRBD1	CASSPGQNYGYTF
TRBV7-7	TRBJ2-3	-	CASGAGGTDTQYF
TRBV4-1	TRBJ1-2	-	CASSQVRSGSNYGYTF
TRBV5-1	TRBJ1-4	TRBD1	CASSSGQGASRGEKLFF
TRBV9	TRBJ2-1	-	CASSVEGGSLNEQFF
TRBV6-6	TRBJ1-2	TRBD1	CASTTGGQGAGGYTF
TRBV6-5	TRBJ1-1	-	CASTRGEITEAFF
TRBV6-5	TRBJ2-3	TRBD2	CASKLLAPTDTQYF
TRBV30	TRBJ1-5	TRBD1	CAWSVPGGHQPQHF
TRBV4-2	TRBJ2-7	-	CASSRPGTSYEQYF
TRBV4-3	TRBJ1-4	-	CASSQEGRARTNEKLFF
TRBV11-3	TRBJ1-1	-	CASSRQENTEAFF
TRBV18	TRBJ1-1	TRBD1	CASSSQGVNTEAFF
TRBV30	TRBJ2-7	-	CAWSVSGAGEQYF
TRBV15	TRBJ2-7	TRBD1	CATSRKQGFNEQYF
TRBV7-2	TRBJ2-7	TRBD1	CASSPGTGSPYEQYF
TRBV11-3	TRBJ2-3	-	CASSSNSVDTQYF
TRBV18	TRBJ1-1	-	CASSQLGGAFF
TRBV7-9	TRBJ2-1	TRBD2	CASSLARTSAEQFF
TRBV6-1	TRBJ1-2	-	CASSQGTSDYGYTF
TRBV2	TRBJ2-5	-	CASSFRTVETQYF
TRBV6-5	TRBJ1-5	-	CASSYTVRANQPQHF